The clone carrying this TCR beta chain turned up a few times. A second PCR, run for about 6 to 11 cycles, used a sample-barcoded 5' primer plus a J-beta primer mix. Through a template-switch adaptor with 12 random nucleotides, each cDNA molecule received a tag. TCRdb fed the 5' RACE reads into MiXCR, producing one record per CDR3 protein. This table has 1.5 million to 2 million distinct CDR3 sequences, about 49% appearing once. The CDR3 is made up of 15 amino acids. CDR1 is MNHEY, CDR2 SMNVEV, per germline (reference sequence). V lost 5 bases and J lost 2, with 15 bases in between. The data originate from a study of blood T cells in healthy people across ages. Isolated PBMCs totaled at least 7 million in each sample.

This TCR was sampled from a woman aged 40 to 50 in good health. The chain combines TRBV27 with TRBJ1-2, with TRBD1 as a possible D gene (6 bases). Sequenced sample: blood. The CDR3 bases are TGTGCCAGCAGTAACCAACAGGGTCGCAACTATGGCTACACCTTC. The encoded protein is CASSNQQGRNYGYTF.